This T cell receptor (beta chain) emerged from a study of control samples from healthy donors and cancer patients. Sequenced by immunoSEQ multiplex PCR; TCRdb stores in-frame clones only, minus some. Here the sample table reports 150,000 to 200,000 clones. Between the trimmed V and J ends, which lost 4 bases and 0 bases, there was a span of 22 bases. Germline CDR1 MDHEN, CDR2 SYDVKM. This CDR3 has 19 amino acids. The chain uses TRBV28 and TRBJ1-5; a possible D gene is TRBD1 (5 bases). The receptor comes from a young woman in good health. Sequences were obtained from blood. Here the CDR3 reads CASSSVGDPATFSNQPQHF. The CDR3 DNA is TGTGCCAGCAGTTCCGTTGGGGACCCAGCAACTTTTAGCAATCAGCCCCAGCATTTT.